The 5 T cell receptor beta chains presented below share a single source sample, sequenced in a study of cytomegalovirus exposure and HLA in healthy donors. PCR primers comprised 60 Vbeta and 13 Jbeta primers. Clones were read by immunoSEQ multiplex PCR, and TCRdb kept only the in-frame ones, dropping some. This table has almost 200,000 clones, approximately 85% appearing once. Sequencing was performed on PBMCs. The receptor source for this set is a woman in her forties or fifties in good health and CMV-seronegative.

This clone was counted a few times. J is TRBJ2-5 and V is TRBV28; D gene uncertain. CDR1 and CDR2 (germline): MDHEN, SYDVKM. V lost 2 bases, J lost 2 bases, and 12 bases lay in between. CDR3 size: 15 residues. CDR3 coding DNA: TGTGCCAGCAGTTTAAGCGCTGGCGAACAAGAGACCCAGTACTTC. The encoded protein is CASSLSAGEQETQYF.

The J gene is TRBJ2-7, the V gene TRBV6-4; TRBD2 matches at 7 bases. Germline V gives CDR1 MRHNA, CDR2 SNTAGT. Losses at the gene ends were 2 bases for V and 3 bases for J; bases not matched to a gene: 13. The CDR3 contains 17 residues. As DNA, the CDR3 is TGTGCCAGCAGTGACGCACTCTTCAGGACTAGTAGCTACGAGCAGTACTTC. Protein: CASSDALFRTSSYEQYF.

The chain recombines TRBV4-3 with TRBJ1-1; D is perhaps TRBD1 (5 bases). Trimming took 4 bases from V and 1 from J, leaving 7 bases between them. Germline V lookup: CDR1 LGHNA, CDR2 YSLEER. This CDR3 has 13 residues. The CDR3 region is CASSLRENTEAFF. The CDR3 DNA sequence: TGCGCCAGCAGCCTCAGGGAGAACACTGAAGCTTTCTTT.

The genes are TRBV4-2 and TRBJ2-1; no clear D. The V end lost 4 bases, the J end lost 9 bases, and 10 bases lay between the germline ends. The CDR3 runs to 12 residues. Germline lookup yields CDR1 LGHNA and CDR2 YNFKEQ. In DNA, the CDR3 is TGTGCCAGCAGCCCCCAGCGAGGTGAGCAGTTCTTC. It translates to CASSPQRGEQFF.

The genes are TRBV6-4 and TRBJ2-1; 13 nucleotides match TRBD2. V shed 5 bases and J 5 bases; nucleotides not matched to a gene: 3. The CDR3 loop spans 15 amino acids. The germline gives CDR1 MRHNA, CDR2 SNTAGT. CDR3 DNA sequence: TGTGCCAGCAGTTCCGGACTAGCGGGAGACAATGAGCAGTTCTTC. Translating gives CASSSGLAGDNEQFF.